The clone carrying this TCR beta chain was detected ten times or more. These data come from a study of blood T cell repertoires in COVID-19. Assignment of participants to cohorts was predicated upon participant-reported clinical history. Recovered status in Cohort 3 required two negative PCRs, clearance, or symptom resolution. V was clipped by 2 bases and J by 2 bases, with 3 bases between them. This CDR3 is built from 13 residues. Germline-derived CDR1 and CDR2 are MNHEY and SVGEGT. Sequencing used immunoSEQ multiplex PCR; TCRdb keeps in-frame clones, though not all of them. This repertoire shows about 220,000 clones, 82% found once; its top ten account for 3% to 4%.

Sequencing input: PBMCs or T cells enriched from blood (not recorded which). The sequence was obtained from a woman aged 60-75 years who had recovered from COVID-19. The chain links TRBV6-2 or TRBV6-3 to TRBJ2-2; D not resolved. CDR3 in amino acids: CASSYTNTGELFF. The DNA of the CDR3 is TGTGCCAGCAGTTACACAAACACCGGGGAGCTGTTTTTT.